This TCR beta chain was retrieved from a study of blood T cell repertoires in COVID-19. Looking at the study overall: Spain, Italy and the United States supplied samples that represented acute and convalescent COVID-19. In each case, the material was cDNA or gDNA derived from T cells, B-cell-depleted T cells, or PBMCs.

Original data processing: For nucleated cells, counts were estimated from reference gene primer amplification. The table came from immunoSEQ multiplex PCR; TCRdb's copy has only in-frame clones and leaves some out. Clone size and V and J calls were adopted from that table, with D and trimming inferred from the DNA. Of about 180,000 clones listed, about 91% are singletons. With V trimmed by 8 bases and J by 5 bases, 3 bases remained unmatched. Germline V CDR1 and CDR2: DFQATT, SNEGSKA (reference sequence). The CDR3 consists of 11 residues. The chain recombines TRBV20-1 with TRBJ2-7, with 10 nucleotides matching TRBD2. The sequenced material came from peripheral blood. The sequence was collected from a woman aged 25 to 39 with acute or convalescent COVID-19. The CDR3: CSRTSGDEQYF. The CDR3 DNA is TGCAGTCGGACTAGCGGCGACGAGCAGTACTTC.